These 26 T cell receptor beta chains were sequenced from one sample in a study of blood T cell repertoires in COVID-19 (dated by TCRdb to 2018 to 2021). The library was built by means of the immunoSEQ multiplex PCR assay. The clones in this table, taken by TCRdb from immuneACCESS, are in-frame only. Not every clone is retained; where verified, under half of the shortfall comes from an unresolved V gene, and the cause of the rest is unknown. The sample data list around 99,000 clones, and 84% of these were observed just once. The ten largest clones capture about 4% of the sample. Sample: peripheral blood. The receptor source for this set is a human donor in a cohort sampled during active COVID-19.

This clone came up once. The chain couples TRBV7-9 to TRBJ1-3; 7 nucleotides line up with TRBD1. This CDR3 spans 17 amino acids. With V trimmed by 4 bases and J by 0 bases, 9 bases remained unmatched. From germline, CDR1 is SEHNR and CDR2 FQNEAQ (reference sequence). The CDR3 sequence: CASSSPQGYLSGNTIYF. CDR3 bases: TGTGCCAGCAGCTCCCCACAGGGGTACCTCTCTGGAAACACCATATATTTT.

The chain has TRBV11-2 and TRBJ2-5; 9 bases line up with TRBD2. The CDR3 spans 16 residues. J was trimmed by 5 bases and V by 8 bases; bases with no gene match: 15. Germline V gene data show CDR1 as SGHAT and CDR2 as FQNNGV. CDR3 nucleotide sequence: TGTGCCAGCTGCCCCCCAAGGGCGGGAGGGGTGGAGACCCAGTACTTC. Translated, it gives CASCPPRAGGVETQYF.

V is TRBV5-1 and J is TRBJ2-1; maybe TRBD1 (5 bases). CDR1 and CDR2 from the germline V gene are SGHRS and YFSETQ. This CDR3 region has 14 residues. Trimming shortened V by 8 bases and J by 3 bases, and 15 bases separated the two germline ends. The CDR3 DNA is TGCGCCAGTAATTCGGACAATCTCTACAATGAGCAGTTCTTC. Its protein product is CASNSDNLYNEQFF.

The V call is TRBV25-1, the J call TRBJ2-2; possibly TRBD1 for D (6 bases). Trimming shortened V by 3 bases and J by 0 bases, and 11 bases separated the two germline ends. Germline assignment: CDR1 MGHDK and CDR2 SYGVNS. This CDR3 spans 16 amino acids. The CDR3 nucleotides read TGTGCCAGCAGTGAGTGGGGGCTATCGAACACCGGGGAGCTGTTTTTT. Residues: CASSEWGLSNTGELFF.

The rearrangement joins TRBV30 to TRBJ1-1; D gene uncertain. CDR3 size: 13 residues. Per germline, CDR1 GTSNPN and CDR2 SVGIG (reference sequence). Trimming shortened V by 4 bases and J by 6 bases, and 15 bases separated the two germline ends. The CDR3 nucleotides read TGTGCCTGGACCCCGGGCCAGAGGGCTGAAGCTTTCTTT. Translated, it gives CAWTPGQRAEAFF.

The chain carries TRBV15 and TRBJ2-7; 11 positions agree with TRBD1. The CDR3 is 15 residues long. The trim removed 3 bases at V and 6 bases at J, leaving 7 bases unmatched. Germline values: CDR1 LNHNV, CDR2 YYDKDF (reference sequence). This CDR3 reads CATSRAQDRGREQYF. In DNA form, the CDR3 reads TGTGCCACCAGCAGGGCCCAGGACAGGGGGCGCGAGCAGTACTTC.

The chain joins TRBV7-3 to TRBJ2-3; no clear D gene. The CDR3 runs 16 residues. V was trimmed by 5 bases and J by 1 base, leaving 16 bases between them. Germline V gives CDR1 SGHTA, CDR2 FQGTGA. The chain's CDR3 is CASSPGGSPRTDTQYF. CDR3 coding DNA: TGTGCCAGCAGCCCCGGTGGTTCCCCCCGCACAGATACGCAGTATTTT.

This rearrangement joins TRBV4-3 to TRBJ1-2; no definite D call. Trimming took 5 bases from V and 1 from J, leaving 20 bases between them. Germline V CDR1 and CDR2: LGHNA, YSLEER. The CDR3 extends over 17 amino acids. DNA of the CDR3: TGCGCCAGCAGCGGATCAGACCAGCGACTACTTAACTATGGCTACACCTTC. The encoded protein is CASSGSDQRLLNYGYTF.

The V call is TRBV4-3, the J call TRBJ1-1, with unresolved D. Looked up from germline, CDR1 is LGHNA and CDR2 is YSLEER. The V end was cut by 2 bases, the J end by 1 base, with 5 bases between. The CDR3 consists of 13 residues. The chain's CDR3 is CASSQPGNTEAFF. CDR3 in DNA: TGCGCCAGCAGCCAACCAGGGAACACTGAAGCTTTCTTT.

This chain connects TRBV7-8 to TRBJ1-2, with 8 bases lining up with TRBD1. The CDR3 has 17 residues. Germline V gene data show CDR1 as SGHVS and CDR2 as FQNEAQ. Trimming cost V 2 bases and J 8 bases; bases outside gene matches: 16. DNA for the CDR3: TGTGCCAGCAGCTTAAGAATGCCTGGACAGGGTATGACAGGCTACACCTTC. Protein product: CASSLRMPGQGMTGYTF.

The genes are TRBV19 and TRBJ2-7; 9 bases are shared with TRBD2. Germline-derived CDR1 and CDR2 are LNHDA and SQIVND (reference sequence). V dropped 1 base and J dropped 4; count of bases not matched to a gene: 8. This CDR3 comprises 16 residues. CDR3 bases: TGTGCCAGTAGTATAGTTCCAGCGGGAGGTGAGTACGAGCAGTACGTC. Its protein product is CASSIVPAGGEYEQYV.

This sequence joins TRBV6-5 and TRBJ1-2; weak D call: TRBD1 (5 bases). The CDR3 consists of 15 residues. Between the trimmed V and J ends, which lost 0 bases and 3 bases, there was a span of 11 bases. Germline loops: CDR1 MNHEY, CDR2 SVGAGI. The CDR3 nucleotides read TGTGCCAGCAGTTACTCGCGGGGCAGCTACTATGGCTACACCTTC. Protein sequence: CASSYSRGSYYGYTF.

V and J are TRBV5-1 and TRBJ2-3; D is uncertain. V was trimmed by 2 bases and J by 6 bases, leaving 7 bases between them. From germline, CDR1 is SGHRS and CDR2 YFSETQ. This CDR3 has 12 residues. The CDR3 protein is CASSLAADTQYF. CDR3 bases: TGCGCCAGCAGCTTAGCCGCGGATACGCAGTATTTT.

The chain combines TRBV21-1 with TRBJ2-1; the table's D call, TRBD1, was not checked against the DNA. TRBV21-1 is tagged as a pseudogene. The length of the CDR3 is 14 residues. The CDR3, as DNA: TGTGCCAGCAGCGGACAGAGCTCCTACAATGAGCAGTTCTTC. Its translation is CASSGQSSYNEQFF.

A single count supports this clone. This chain joins TRBV7-9 and TRBJ2-1, with D uncertain. The ends were cut back, 2 bases at V and 4 bases at J, with 3 bases in the middle. CDR3 length: 12 amino acids. Germline V gene sequence: CDR1 SEHNR, CDR2 FQNEAQ (reference sequence). This CDR3 reads CASSLPYNEQFF. For the CDR3, the DNA is TGTGCCAGCAGCTTACCTTACAATGAGCAGTTCTTC.

This rearrangement joins TRBV14 to TRBJ1-1, with 7 bases that match TRBD1. The junction had 5 bases not matched to a gene; V was cut back by 4 bases and J by 0 bases. CDR3 length equals 15 residues. Germline V gene data show CDR1 as SGHDN and CDR2 as FVKESK. In DNA, the CDR3 is TGTGCCAGCAGCCGAGGGACAGCTTTGAACACTGAAGCTTTCTTT. Translated: CASSRGTALNTEAFF.

The V call is TRBV7-7, the J call TRBJ2-1; the match to TRBD1 covers 7 bases. The CDR3 spans 14 residues. Unmatched junction bases numbered 5, after V lost 5 bases and J lost 4 bases. The germline CDR1 and CDR2 sequences are SSHAT and FNYEAQ (reference sequence). CDR3 sequence reads: CASSPMTGYNEQFF. Here the CDR3 DNA reads TGTGCCAGCAGCCCAATGACAGGGTACAATGAGCAGTTCTTC.

V usage is TRBV6-6 and J usage is TRBJ1-1, with D maybe TRBD1 (5 bases). V lost 6 bases and J 7 bases, leaving 21 bases between the germline ends. Germline CDR1 is MNHNY and CDR2 is SVGAGI (reference sequence). This CDR3 has 15 residues. The DNA of the CDR3 is TGTGCCAGCAGACCGGGACTAGGCGGTCGAAGTGAAGCTTTCTTT. It translates to CASRPGLGGRSEAFF.

The V call is TRBV4-3, the J call TRBJ1-3; D ambiguous. V was trimmed by 2 bases and J by 0 bases, leaving 14 bases between them. The germline CDR1 and CDR2 sequences are LGHNA and YSLEER. The CDR3 covers 17 residues. The DNA for the CDR3 is TGCGCCAGCAGCCAATCCCCCCAACAGAGCTCTGGAAACACCATATATTTT. The encoded protein is CASSQSPQQSSGNTIYF.

This clone was seen a few times. The sample carries other DNA sequences with the same CDR3. This sequence joins TRBV30 and TRBJ2-7; 7 nucleotides align to TRBD1. V lost 3 bases to trimming and J lost 3 bases; unmatched junction nucleotides: 2. CDR1 is GTSNPN, CDR2 SVGIG, per germline (reference sequence). This CDR3 comprises 12 residues. The chain's CDR3 is CAWSRQGYEQYV. For the CDR3, the DNA is TGTGCCTGGAGCCGACAGGGCTACGAGCAGTACGTC.

The J gene is TRBJ2-1, the V gene TRBV18, with a possible D match to TRBD2 (5 bases). Germline V gene data show CDR1 as KGHSH and CDR2 as LQKENI. V was clipped by 4 bases and J by 5 bases, with 9 bases between them. The CDR3 extends over 13 amino acids. The CDR3 sequence is CASSRGLNNEQFF. CDR3 bases: TGTGCCAGCTCACGCGGACTGAACAATGAGCAGTTCTTC.

The chain uses TRBV6-5 and TRBJ1-5; 10 bases are a match to TRBD1. V lost 6 bases to trimming and J lost 7 bases; unmatched junction nucleotides: 6. The CDR3 consists of 14 residues. The germline CDR1 and CDR2 sequences are MNHEY and SVGAGI. The CDR3 here is CASRGTGAGQPQHF. As DNA, the CDR3 is TGTGCCAGCAGGGGGACAGGGGCAGGGCAGCCCCAGCATTTT.

The V gene is TRBV9, the J gene TRBJ2-7, with D possibly matching TRBD2 (6 bases). Trimming shortened V by 4 bases and J by 5 bases, and 13 bases separated the two germline ends. This CDR3 comprises 13 residues. CDR1 and CDR2 (germline): SGDLS, YYNGEE. CDR3 DNA: TGTGCCAGCAGCCCTCCATCGGGGGACGAGCAGTACTTC. As protein: CASSPPSGDEQYF.

V and J are TRBV18 and TRBJ1-5; D unresolved. Germline CDR1 reads KGHSH; CDR2 reads LQKENI. Trimming left V 2 bases short and J 1 base short, with 12 bases between. The CDR3 is made up of 16 amino acids. CDR3 sequence: CASSPSVAASNQPQHF. The CDR3 bases are TGTGCCAGCTCACCATCCGTCGCAGCGAGCAATCAGCCCCAGCATTTT.

The V call is TRBV7-2, the J call TRBJ2-7; 7 nucleotides line up with TRBD2. Looked up from germline, CDR1 is SGHTA and CDR2 is FQGNSA. This CDR3 is built from 15 residues. Unmatched junction bases numbered 7, after V lost 4 bases and J lost 1 base. DNA of the CDR3: TGTGCCAGCAGCTCCCGGGGAGGGGCGTCCTACGAGCAGTACTTC. This translates into CASSSRGGASYEQYF.

The chain recombines TRBV7-9 with TRBJ2-5, with TRBD2 matching over 9 bases. Looked up from germline, CDR1 is SEHNR and CDR2 is FQNEAQ (reference sequence). There are 15 residues in the CDR3. Trimming cost V 1 base and J 4 bases; bases outside gene matches: 4. The CDR3 DNA reads as TGTGCCAGCAGCTTAGTAGCGGGAGCTATAGAGACCCAGTACTTC. It yields the protein CASSLVAGAIETQYF.